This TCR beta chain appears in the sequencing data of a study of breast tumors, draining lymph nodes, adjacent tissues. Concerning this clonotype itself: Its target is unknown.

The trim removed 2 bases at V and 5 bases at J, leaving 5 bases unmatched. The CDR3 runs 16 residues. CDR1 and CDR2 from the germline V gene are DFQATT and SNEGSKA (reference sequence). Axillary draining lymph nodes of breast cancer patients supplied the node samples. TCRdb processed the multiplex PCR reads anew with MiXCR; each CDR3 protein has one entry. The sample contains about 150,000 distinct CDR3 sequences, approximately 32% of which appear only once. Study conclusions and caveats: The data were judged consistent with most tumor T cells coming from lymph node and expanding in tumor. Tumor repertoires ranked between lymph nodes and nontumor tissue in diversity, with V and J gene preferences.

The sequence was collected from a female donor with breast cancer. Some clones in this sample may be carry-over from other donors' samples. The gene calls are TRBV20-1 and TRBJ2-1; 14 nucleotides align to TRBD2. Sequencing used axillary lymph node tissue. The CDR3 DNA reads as TGCAGTGCTAGAAGACTAGCGGGGGGGCCAGACAATGAGCAGTTCTTC. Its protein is CSARRLAGGPDNEQFF.